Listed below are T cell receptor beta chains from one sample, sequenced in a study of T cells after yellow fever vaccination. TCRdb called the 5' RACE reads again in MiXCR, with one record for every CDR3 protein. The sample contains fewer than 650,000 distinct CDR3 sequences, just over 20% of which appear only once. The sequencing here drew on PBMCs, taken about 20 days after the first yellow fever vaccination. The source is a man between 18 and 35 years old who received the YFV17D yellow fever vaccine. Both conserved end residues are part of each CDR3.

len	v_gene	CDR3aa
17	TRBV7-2	CASSLRGPASGANVLTF
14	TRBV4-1	CASSPLPGKETQYF
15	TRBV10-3	CAISESGGNSYEQYF
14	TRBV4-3	CASSGRQGGDEQFF
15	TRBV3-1	CASSHAPANTGELFF
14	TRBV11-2	CASSPPPLGDEQFF
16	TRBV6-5	CASSSQTSGGAGTQYF
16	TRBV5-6	CASSWAGTRDTGELFF
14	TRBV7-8	CASRALTGQETQYF
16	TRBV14	CASSQDFGARDEKLFF
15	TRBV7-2	CASSLDSAFGEKLFF
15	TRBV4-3	CASSQGSGGSKEQFF
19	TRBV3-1	CASSQLRSMREESYNEQFF
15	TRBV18	CASSPPPGDPYEQYF
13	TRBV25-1	CASSEYGGQPQHF
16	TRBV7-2	CASSWGQGAGGTEAFF
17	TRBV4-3	CASSQEGDREWSETQYF
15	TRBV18	CASSPLTGLNGELFF
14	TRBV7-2	CASSGGGGHYEQYF
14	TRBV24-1	CATSESTGANEQFF
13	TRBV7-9	CASSSAVFGGYTF
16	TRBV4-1	CASSQGVAGVKETQYF
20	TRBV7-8	CASSLGKGRVKTVGNAGLFF
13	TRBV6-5	CASSWSSPPEAFF
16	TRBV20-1	CSARPGQGSGTDTQYF
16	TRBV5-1	CASSSSAGTLSYEQYF
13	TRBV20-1	CSALGQPDSPLHF
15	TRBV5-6	CASSSPGQGNTEAFF
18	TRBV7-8	CASSSGTSGGGPYNEQFF
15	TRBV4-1	CASSQEETGGETQYF
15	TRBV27	CASSFTPGPQETQYF
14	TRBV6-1	CASSNVGDGTEAFF
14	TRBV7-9	CASSLIGSRETQYF
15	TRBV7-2	CASSSVSLEGNIQYF
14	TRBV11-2	CASSFNRNQETQYF
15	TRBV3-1	CASTLRTVGYTEAFF
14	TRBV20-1	CSARARGSLGELFF
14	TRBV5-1	CASSLYGGEGTQYF
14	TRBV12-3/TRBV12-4	CASIRVEGSDTQYF
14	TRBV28	CASSEGQTQETQYF
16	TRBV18	CASSPLSGHVTGELFF
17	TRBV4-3	CASSQYPGLAGQETQYF
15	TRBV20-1	CSADPGFLPYNEQFF
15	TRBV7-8	CASSLAQGRTYGYTF
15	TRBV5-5	CASSRGRGNTGELFF
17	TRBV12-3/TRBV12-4	CASSPPTPNDRNTEAFF
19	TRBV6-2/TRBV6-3	CASSYEMAGGLSKYNEQFF
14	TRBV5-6	CASSFGTSGYEQYF
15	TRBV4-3	CASSQDIKPNTEAFF
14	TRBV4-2	CASSQDQVGYGYTF
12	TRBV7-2	CASSLGPRPLHF
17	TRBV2	CASLLQGELKTRHEQYF
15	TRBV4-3	CASSQVFRNTGELFF
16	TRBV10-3	CAISESAETGIGTQYF
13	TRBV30	CAWSNSDGYTQYF
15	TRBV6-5	CASSYSGLGAGEQYF
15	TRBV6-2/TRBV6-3	CASSRQGPPNNEQFF
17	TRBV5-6	CAMSRRTSGGRHNEQFF
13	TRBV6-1	CASVRTGVQPQHF